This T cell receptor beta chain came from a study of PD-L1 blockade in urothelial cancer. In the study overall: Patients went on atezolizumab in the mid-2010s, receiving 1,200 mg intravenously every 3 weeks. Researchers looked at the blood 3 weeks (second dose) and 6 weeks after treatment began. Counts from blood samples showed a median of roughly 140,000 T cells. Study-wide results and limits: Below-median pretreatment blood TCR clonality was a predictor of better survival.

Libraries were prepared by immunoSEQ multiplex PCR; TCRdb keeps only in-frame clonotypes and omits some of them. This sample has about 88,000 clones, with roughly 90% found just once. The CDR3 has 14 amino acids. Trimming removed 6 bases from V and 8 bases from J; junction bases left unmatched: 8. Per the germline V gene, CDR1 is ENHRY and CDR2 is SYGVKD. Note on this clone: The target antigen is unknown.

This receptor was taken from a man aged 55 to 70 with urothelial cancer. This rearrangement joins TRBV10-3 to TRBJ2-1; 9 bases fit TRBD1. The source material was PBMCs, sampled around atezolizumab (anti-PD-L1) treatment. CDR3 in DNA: TGTGCCATCAGCGGGGACAGGGATTTCGATGAGCAGTTCTTC. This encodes CAISGDRDFDEQFF.